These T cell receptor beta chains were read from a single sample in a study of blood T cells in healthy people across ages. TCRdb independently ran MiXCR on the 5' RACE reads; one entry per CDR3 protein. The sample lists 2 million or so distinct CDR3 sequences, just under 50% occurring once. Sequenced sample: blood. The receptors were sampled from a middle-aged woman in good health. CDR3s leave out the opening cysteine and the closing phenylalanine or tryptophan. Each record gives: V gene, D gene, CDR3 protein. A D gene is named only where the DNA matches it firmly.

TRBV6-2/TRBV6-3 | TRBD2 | ASSYASGANSGANVLT
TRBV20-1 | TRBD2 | SARGPLAGEYNEQY
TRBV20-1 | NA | SARGSGDSSYEQY
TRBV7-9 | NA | ASSLLRGGGGVRKTDTQY
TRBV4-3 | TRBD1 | ASSQDEGASEQY
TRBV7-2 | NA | ASSSPVGTTDTQY
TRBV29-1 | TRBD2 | SVVWGGSYNEQF
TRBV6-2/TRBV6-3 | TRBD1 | ASSEQGQGTEAF
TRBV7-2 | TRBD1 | ASSPSTGGEYEQY
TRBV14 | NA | ASSHIGTYEKY
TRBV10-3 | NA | AISESAVNQPQH